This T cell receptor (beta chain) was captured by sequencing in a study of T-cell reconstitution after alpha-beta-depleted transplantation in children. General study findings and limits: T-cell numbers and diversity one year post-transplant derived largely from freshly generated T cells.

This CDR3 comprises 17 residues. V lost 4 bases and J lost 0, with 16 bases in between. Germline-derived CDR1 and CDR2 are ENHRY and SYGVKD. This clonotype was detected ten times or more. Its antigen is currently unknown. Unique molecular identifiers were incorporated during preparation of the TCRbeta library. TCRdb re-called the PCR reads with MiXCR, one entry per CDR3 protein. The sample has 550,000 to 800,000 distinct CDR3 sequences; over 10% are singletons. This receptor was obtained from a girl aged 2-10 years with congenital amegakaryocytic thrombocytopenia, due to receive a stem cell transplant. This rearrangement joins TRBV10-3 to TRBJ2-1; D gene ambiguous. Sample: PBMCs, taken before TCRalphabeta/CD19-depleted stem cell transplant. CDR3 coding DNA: TGTGCCATCAGTGGCTCATCGGACGGAAGCTCCTACAATGAGCAGTTCTTC. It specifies CAISGSSDGSSYNEQFF.